These 13 T cell receptor beta chains were sequenced from one sample in a study of blood T cell repertoires in COVID-19. Libraries were prepared by immunoSEQ multiplex PCR; TCRdb keeps only in-frame clonotypes and omits some of them. Of 200,000 to 250,000 clones in the sample, almost 90% are singletons; the top ten hold less than 3.5%. Source material: peripheral blood. Every receptor here comes from a woman aged 55-69 years with acute or convalescent COVID-19.

The chain couples TRBV5-1 to TRBJ2-2, with 12 bases lining up with TRBD2. The length of the CDR3 is 15 residues. V lost 4 bases to trimming and J lost 5 bases; unmatched junction nucleotides: 3. The germline CDR1 and CDR2 sequences are SGHRS and YFSETQ. CDR3 bases: TGCGCCAGCAGCGCTAGCGGGAGGGATACCGGGGAGCTGTTTTTT. Protein: CASSASGRDTGELFF.

This sequence joins TRBV7-9 and TRBJ2-7; 9 positions agree with TRBD1. This CDR3 is built from 19 residues. V trimming: 5 bases; J trimming: 3 bases; junction bases outside the gene matches: 20. CDR1 SEHNR and CDR2 FQNEAQ come from the germline V gene (reference sequence). The CDR3 protein is CASSHIIYSPGQGNYEQYF. CDR3 DNA sequence: TGTGCCAGCAGCCATATTATATATAGTCCGGGACAGGGTAACTACGAGCAGTACTTC. The variable domain in full, with the rest retrieved from reference TRBV7-9 and TRBJ2-7, is DTGVSQNPRHKITKRGQNVTFRCDPISEHNRLYWYRQTLGQGPEFLTYFQNEAQLEKSRLLSDRFSAERPKGSFSTLEIQRTEQGDSAMYLCASSHIIYSPGQGNYEQYFGPGTRLTVT.

The V gene is TRBV6-5, the J gene TRBJ1-5, with 8 bases identical to TRBD1. The CDR3 runs 15 residues. Germline V gene lookup returns CDR1 MNHEY and CDR2 SVGAGI. J gave up 6 bases and V 4 bases, and 8 bases lay outside the gene matches. The DNA for the CDR3 is TGTGCCAGCAGTTCCTATACAGACAGGGGTCAGCCCCAGCATTTT. Translating gives CASSSYTDRGQPQHF.

This chain connects TRBV19 to TRBJ2-7; TRBD1 matches 7 bases. The V gene's germline CDR1 is LNHDA and CDR2 SQIVND (reference sequence). The junction had 10 bases not matched to a gene; V was cut back by 5 bases and J by 3 bases. This CDR3 comprises 15 residues. CDR3 DNA: TGTGCCAGTAGTTCCCGGGACAGCCTACGCTACGAGCAGTACTTC. It specifies CASSSRDSLRYEQYF.

This clone was detected once. The genes are TRBV5-1 and TRBJ1-3, with D tentatively TRBD1 (5 bases). The CDR3 has 16 residues. V gave up 4 bases and J gave up 0 bases, with 14 bases separating them. The V gene's germline CDR1 is SGHRS and CDR2 YFSETQ. The CDR3: CASSAPGGGSGNTIYF. CDR3 nucleotides: TGCGCCAGCAGCGCCCCCGGGGGGGGCTCTGGAAACACCATATATTTT. The whole variable domain, remainder taken from reference TRBV5-1 and TRBJ1-3, is KAGVTQTPRYLIKTRGQQVTLSCSPISGHRSVSWYQQTPGQGLQFLFEYFSETQRNKGNFPGRFSGRQFSNSRSEMNVSTLELGDSALYLCASSAPGGGSGNTIYFGEGSWLTVV.

This clone was detected a few times. This sequence joins TRBV4-2 and TRBJ1-2, with 7 bases fitting TRBD1. V dropped 0 bases and J dropped 4; count of bases not matched to a gene: 14. The CDR3 is 18 amino acids. Germline loops: CDR1 LGHNA, CDR2 YNFKEQ. CDR3 DNA sequence: TGTGCCAGCAGCCAAGACGAATCTCGTTCAGGGACAGCCTATGGCTACACCTTC. Residues: CASSQDESRSGTAYGYTF.

This chain links TRBV7-2 with TRBJ1-1; TRBD1 matches 8 bases. The CDR3 totals 14 residues. In germline, CDR1 is SGHTA, CDR2 FQGNSA. V lost 6 bases, J lost 5 bases, and 8 bases stayed unmatched. DNA for the CDR3: TGTGCCAGCAGTCAACAGGGGGAGATTACTGAAGCTTTCTTT. It encodes CASSQQGEITEAFF.

The chain employs TRBV3-1 (or the pseudogene TRBV3-2) and TRBJ2-5; 11 positions match TRBD2. V was pared by 3 bases and J by 7 bases, with 13 bases of the junction left unmatched. The CDR3 has 17 residues. Germline assignment: CDR1 LGHDT and CDR2 YNNKEL (reference sequence). CDR3 in amino acids: CASSHNRDSGGAGTQYF. CDR3 nucleotides: TGTGCCAGCAGCCACAATAGGGATAGCGGGGGGGCAGGGACCCAGTACTTC.

The V and J genes are TRBV6-2 or TRBV6-3 and TRBJ1-1, with D possibly being TRBD1 (6 bases). Trimming removed 5 bases at V and 9 bases at J, with 19 bases between. Germline-derived CDR1 and CDR2 are MNHEY and SVGEGT. CDR3 length: 14 amino acids. The CDR3 here is CASSPLGGAVQAFF. The CDR3, as DNA: TGTGCCAGCAGTCCCCTTGGGGGCGCGGTTCAAGCTTTCTTT.

The chain uses TRBV7-3 and TRBJ2-1; maybe TRBD2 (6 bases). The ends were cut back, 2 bases at V and 7 bases at J, with 18 bases in the middle. Germline CDR1 reads SGHTA; CDR2 reads FQGTGA. This CDR3 has 16 amino acids. The CDR3 DNA follows: TGTGCCAGCAGCTTACTAGCGCCGGAGGGGTGGAATGAGCAGTTCTTC. It codes for CASSLLAPEGWNEQFF.

This clone appeared once. The V call is TRBV29-1, the J call TRBJ2-7, with D perhaps TRBD1 (5 bases). Germline CDR1 reads SQVTM; CDR2 reads ANQGSEA. This CDR3 region has 13 residues. V dropped 4 bases and J dropped 0 bases, with 10 bases sitting between them. The CDR3 protein is CSVVRGSSYEQYF. The CDR3 bases are TGCAGCGTTGTTAGGGGCAGCTCCTACGAGCAGTACTTC.

This clone was seen once. The J gene is TRBJ1-4, the V gene TRBV5-1, with a weak D call TRBD1 (5 bases). Trimming pared 0 bases from V and 4 bases from J, leaving 13 bases between. This CDR3 comprises 16 residues. CDR1 and CDR2 from the germline V gene are SGHRS and YFSETQ. The CDR3 region has the DNA TGCGCCAGCAGCTTGGTCGGGCAGGGCATTAATGAAAAACTGTTTTTT. It specifies CASSLVGQGINEKLFF.

J is TRBJ1-5 and V is TRBV19; D is unresolved. The germline V gene has CDR1 LNHDA and CDR2 SQIVND (reference sequence). The CDR3 sequence is 16 residues long. Trimming removed 0 bases from V and 0 bases from J, with 9 bases in between. CDR3 sequence (DNA): TGTGCCAGTAGTATAGATGCCGCAGATAGCAATCAGCCCCAGCATTTT. Protein product: CASSIDAADSNQPQHF.